A selection of T cell receptor beta chains follows, all from one sample in a study of T cells after posttransplantation cyclophosphamide. Generated by immunoSEQ multiplex PCR, the TCRdb table keeps only in-frame clones and is missing some. Counted here are about 7,200 clones, roughly four fifths occurring once; the ten biggest clones make up around 15%. The sequenced sample was CD4+ T cells sorted from blood, obtained 1162 days after allogeneic stem cell transplant with posttransplant cyclophosphamide. The receptors stem from a female patient aged 40-50 years who received an allogeneic stem cell transplant from a related donor, was CMV-positive, and had no GVHD. These T cells may partly come from the graft donor. The CDR3 runs from the conserved cysteine through the conserved F or W. D genes are given only for firm matches. Size is omitted from some rows. Given values are once, few, many or a class for expanded clones.

j_call | d_call | clone_size | v_call | cdr3_aa | cdr3_nt
TRBJ1-1 | NA | NA | TRBV5-5 | CASSLLSRANTEAFF | TGTGCCAGCAGCTTGTTGTCGCGGGCGAACACTGAAGCTTTCTTT
TRBJ1-1 | NA | NA | TRBV9 | CASSALGGNTEAFF | TGTGCCAGCAGCGCCCTAGGGGGGAACACTGAAGCTTTCTTT
TRBJ1-2 | TRBD1 | once | TRBV5-1 | CASSLDGTSLRTGQSYGYTF | TGCGCCAGCAGCTTGGACGGCACTTCCCTCAGGACAGGACAGTCCTATGGCTACACCTTC
TRBJ1-2 | NA | NA | TRBV29-1 | CSVKLQGIDYGYTF | TGCAGCGTAAAACTACAGGGAATCGACTATGGCTACACCTTC
TRBJ1-3 | NA | few | TRBV6-6 | CASRRGRPGNTIYF | TGTGCCAGCAGGCGGGGGAGGCCTGGAAACACCATATATTTT
TRBJ1-4 | TRBD1 | NA | TRBV29-1 | CSTKQGLGEKLFF | TGCAGCACTAAACAGGGGCTAGGTGAAAAACTGTTTTTT
TRBJ1-1 | TRBD1 | NA | TRBV5-1 | CASSGWGTGEAFF | TGCGCCAGCAGCGGATGGGGGACAGGGGAAGCTTTCTTT
TRBJ2-1 | NA | few | TRBV7-2 | CASSFYSSSYNEQFF | TGTGCCAGCAGCTTTTACTCGAGCTCCTACAATGAGCAGTTCTTC
TRBJ2-2 | NA | NA | TRBV2 | CASSEKANTGGLFF | TGTGCCAGCAGTGAAAAGGCGAACACCGGGGGGCTGTTTTTT
TRBJ2-7 | NA | NA | TRBV9 | CASSVGDIDYEQYF | TGTGCCAGCAGCGTAGGGGACATAGACTACGAGCAGTACTTC
TRBJ1-6 | NA | NA | TRBV7-9 | CASSLARQASYNSPLHF | TGTGCCAGCAGCTTAGCGAGACAAGCCTCCTATAATTCACCCCTCCACTTT
TRBJ1-5 | TRBD1 | NA | TRBV19 | CASSTRTGHNQPQHF | TGTGCCAGTAGTACCAGGACAGGCCACAATCAGCCCCAGCATTTT
TRBJ2-5 | NA | NA | TRBV19 | CASSIGADYPGETQYF | TGTGCCAGTAGTATAGGCGCGGATTACCCAGGGGAGACCCAGTACTTC
TRBJ2-3 | TRBD1 | NA | TRBV11-2 | CASSSIQVYRGPGTDTQYF | TGTGCCAGCAGCTCCATTCAAGTTTACAGGGGGCCAGGCACAGATACGCAGTATTTT
TRBJ1-5 | NA | NA | TRBV5-8 | CASSLNIRNQPQHF | TGTGCCAGCAGCTTAAACATCCGCAATCAGCCCCAGCATTTT
TRBJ2-7 | TRBD2 | NA | TRBV4-2 | CASSQGPGGWYEQYF | TGTGCCAGCAGCCAAGGACCGGGGGGGTGGTACGAGCAGTACTTC
TRBJ2-7 | TRBD1 | NA | TRBV7-9 | CASRRGTGGYEQYF | TGTGCCAGCAGGCGTGGGACAGGGGGCTACGAGCAGTACTTC
TRBJ1-5 | NA | NA | TRBV19 | CASSILWRQTDSNQPQHF | TGTGCCAGTAGTATATTGTGGCGACAGACCGATAGCAATCAGCCCCAGCATTTT
TRBJ2-5 | NA | NA | TRBV6-5 | CASSREVEQYF | TGTGCCAGCAGCCGGGAAGTGGAGCAGTACTTC
TRBJ2-2 | TRBD1 | NA | TRBV6-5 | CASSRQGGNTGELFF | TGTGCCAGCAGTCGACAGGGCGGGAACACCGGGGAGCTGTTTTTT
TRBJ2-1 | TRBD2 | NA | TRBV5-1 | CASSLRTSGGNEQFF | TGCGCCAGCAGCTTGAGGACTAGCGGGGGGAATGAGCAGTTCTTC
TRBJ1-5 | NA | NA | TRBV7-2 | CASSPGGGSNQPQHF | TGTGCCAGCAGCCCGGGGGGGGGCAGCAATCAGCCCCAGCATTTT
TRBJ2-3 | NA | NA | TRBV7-9 | CASSLAGANTDTQYF | TGTGCCAGCAGCTTAGCGGGGGCCAACACAGATACGCAGTATTTT
TRBJ2-1 | NA | NA | TRBV11-3 | CASSFPGEGEQFF | TGTGCCAGCAGCTTCCCAGGGGAGGGTGAGCAGTTCTTC
TRBJ2-5 | NA | NA | TRBV7-3 | CASSKSVTETQYF | TGTGCCAGCAGCAAGAGCGTCACGGAGACCCAGTACTTC
TRBJ2-3 | NA | NA | TRBV7-8 | CASSLGQGRGTDTQYF | TGTGCCAGCAGCTTAGGACAGGGGAGGGGCACAGATACGCAGTATTTT
TRBJ2-5 | TRBD2 | NA | TRBV5-1 | CASSQSGAQETQYF | TGCGCCAGCAGCCAGAGCGGGGCCCAAGAGACCCAGTACTTC
TRBJ2-3 | NA | NA | TRBV7-9 | CASSLAGSTDTQYF | TGTGCCAGCAGCTTAGCGGGCAGCACAGATACGCAGTATTTT
TRBJ2-7 | TRBD1 | NA | TRBV7-8 | CASSRTGQVERRGQYF | TGTGCCAGCAGCCGTACCGGACAGGTCGAACGACGAGGGCAGTACTTC
TRBJ1-3 | NA | few | TRBV7-9 | CASSFLRGNTIYF | TGTGCCAGCAGCTTCCTCAGAGGAAACACCATATATTTT